Below are 5 T cell receptor beta chains sequenced from a single sample in a study of shared clonotypes between healthy human individuals (dated by TCRdb to about 2020). Library preparation used the immunoSEQ multiplex PCR assay. What TCRdb holds here is the immuneACCESS table cut down to in-frame rearrangements. Part of the clones is not present; checked against another copy, under half of the missing clones reflect an unresolved V gene, and the others are unexplained. Present in this sample are over a million clones, approximately 96% of which were seen just once. Approximately 1% of the sample is taken by the ten largest. The specimen was naive CD4+ T cells sorted from blood. The sample's cell subset or site label, in plain terms: CD45RA+ positively selected. The receptors come from a man aged 30 to 39 in good health.

Here the CDR3 reads CATLPFLAGYNEQFF. The CDR3 bases are TGTGCCACCCTCCCCTTCCTAGCGGGTTACAATGAGCAGTTCTTC. The chain employs TRBV6-1 and TRBJ2-1, with 8 bases aligning to TRBD2. The trim removed 10 bases at V and 4 bases at J, leaving 12 bases unmatched. The germline V gene encodes CDR1 MNHNS and CDR2 SASEGT. There are 15 residues in the CDR3.

The V call is TRBV7-9, the J call TRBJ2-5; D is unclear. Germline-derived CDR1 and CDR2 are SEHNR and FQNEAQ (reference sequence). The V gene lost 0 bases and the J gene lost 5 bases, with 7 bases spanning the gap. There are 13 residues in the CDR3. The CDR3 DNA reads TGTGCCAGCAGCTTAGCAGGGTACGAGACCCAGTACTTC. Translating it yields CASSLAGYETQYF.

V usage is TRBV5-5 and J usage is TRBJ2-4, with D perhaps being TRBD1 or TRBD2 (8 bases each). From germline, CDR1 is SGHKS and CDR2 YYEKEE (reference sequence). CDR3 length: 16 residues. Trimming removed 5 bases at V and 8 bases at J, with 23 bases between. The CDR3 coding sequence is TGTGCCAGCAGACTGACAGGGGTAGGGGGACTAGACATTCAGTACTTC. Protein product: CASRLTGVGGLDIQYF.

This clone occurred once. This chain links TRBV29-1 with TRBJ2-2; perhaps TRBD2 as D (5 bases). The CDR3 has 12 residues. Per the germline V gene, CDR1 is SQVTM and CDR2 is ANQGSEA. Trimming took 7 bases from V and 6 from J, leaving 12 bases between them. The CDR3: CSAGAGPGELFF. CDR3 nucleotides: TGCAGCGCGGGCGCGGGTCCCGGGGAGCTGTTTTTT.

The rearrangement uses TRBV9 and TRBJ2-1; D gene uncertain. The CDR3 is made up of 15 amino acids. V was clipped by 0 bases and J by 2 bases, with 9 bases between them. Per the germline V gene, CDR1 is SGDLS and CDR2 is YYNGEE. Written as DNA, the CDR3 is TGTGCCAGCAGCGTAGATGGTAGGCCCTACAATGAGCAGTTCTTC. Amino acids: CASSVDGRPYNEQFF.